A single sample gave rise to the 17 T cell receptor beta chains below, sequenced in a study of persistence of HIV-infected CD4 T cells. Their target antigens are unknown. The stimulus was lysate of CMV-infected fibroblasts, around 10 ug/mL. CD4+ T cells upregulating both CD40 ligand and CD69 were sorted as responding cells. Sequencing used immunoSEQ version 4 in survey mode. This table comes from immunoSEQ multiplex PCR, and its TCRdb copy is limited to in-frame clones, with some not included. The sample includes almost 20,000 clones, approximately 78% of them seen just once. Material: CD4+ T cells sorted from PBMCs after roughly 19-hour stimulation, obtained from a patient who received antiretroviral therapy. These receptor sequences come from an adult man with HIV who was CMV-seropositive.

As concerns this clone: An end of the junction does not agree with germline; a read error may underlie this. Other DNA sequences of this sample code for an identical CDR3. The chain joins TRBV5-6 to TRBJ2-7; TRBD2 is a possible D gene (6 bases). Germline CDR1 is SGHDT and CDR2 is YYEEEE. The CDR3 has 13 amino acids. The CDR3 coding sequence is TGCGCCAGCAGCTTAACACTAGCCCACGAGCAGTACTTC. It translates to CASSLTLAHEQYF.

The chain couples TRBV3-1 (or the pseudogene TRBV3-2) to TRBJ2-7; no clear D. CDR1 LGHDT and CDR2 YNNKEL come from the germline V gene (reference sequence). The CDR3 has 15 amino acids. V shed 1 base and J shed 2 bases, with 12 bases lying between them. CDR3 sequence: CASSQGAGNPYEQYF. The CDR3 nucleotides read TGTGCCAGCAGCCAAGGGGCAGGAAACCCCTACGAGCAGTACTTC.

The chain joins TRBV5-1 to TRBJ2-7; 10 bases fit TRBD2. This CDR3 has 15 residues. Per germline, CDR1 SGHRS and CDR2 YFSETQ. Trimming cost V 1 base and J 4 bases; bases outside gene matches: 5. The CDR3 DNA follows: TGCGCCAGCAGCTTGACGGCTAGCGGGGGATACGAGCAGTACTTC. It specifies CASSLTASGGYEQYF.

V usage is TRBV28 and J usage is TRBJ2-3; 7 bases are shared with TRBD1. J was trimmed by 6 bases and V by 5 bases; bases with no gene match: 8. CDR1 and CDR2 from the germline V gene are MDHEN and SYDVKM. This CDR3 is built from 14 residues. The DNA of the CDR3 is TGTGCCAGCAGTACAGGGGCTCCCTGGGATACGCAGTATTTT. It is translated as CASSTGAPWDTQYF.

The rearrangement links TRBV20-1 to TRBJ1-1; tentative D call: TRBD1 (6 bases). This CDR3 has 14 amino acids. Germline values: CDR1 DFQATT, CDR2 SNEGSKA (reference sequence). V was pared by 3 bases and J by 5 bases, with 16 bases between. In DNA, the CDR3 is TGCAGTGCTAGTCGTGGGGATCAGGGGACTGAAGCTTTCTTT. It encodes CSASRGDQGTEAFF.

The gene calls are TRBV24-1 and TRBJ1-5; maybe TRBD1 (5 bases). CDR1 and CDR2 (germline): KGHDR, SFDVKD. This CDR3 contains 15 residues. V was cut by 2 bases and J by 7 bases, with 14 bases left in between. The CDR3 loop is CATSDSRASRQPQHF. The CDR3 coding sequence is TGTGCCACCAGTGATTCCAGGGCCTCGAGACAGCCCCAGCATTTT.

CDR3 DNA: TGTGCCAGCAGTGAAATGGGGGGGGGTGAAAAACTGTTTTTT. Translation: CASSEMGGGEKLFF. The chain links TRBV2 to TRBJ1-4; TRBD1 is a possible D gene (5 bases). CDR1 SNHLY and CDR2 FYNNEI come from the germline V gene. The CDR3 runs 14 residues. V lost 2 bases and J 7 bases, leaving 11 bases between the germline ends. Drawing the rest from reference TRBV2 and TRBJ1-4, the complete variable domain is EPEVTQTPSHQVTQMGQEVILRCVPISNHLYFYWYRQILGQKVEFLVSFYNNEISEKSEIFDDQFSVERPDGSNFTLKIRSTKLEDSAMYFCASSEMGGGEKLFFGSGTQLSVL.

This rearrangement joins TRBV5-1 to TRBJ2-7, with 7 positions matching TRBD1. Germline V gene lookup returns CDR1 SGHRS and CDR2 YFSETQ. V was clipped by 2 bases and J by 5 bases; unmatched bases: 7. This CDR3 comprises 14 residues. The CDR3 here is CASSLGQGDDEQYF. The CDR3 nucleotides are TGCGCCAGCAGCTTAGGTCAGGGGGACGACGAGCAGTACTTC.

J is TRBJ2-3 and V is TRBV7-6; D tentatively reads TRBD1 or TRBD2 (6 bases each). Germline CDR1 reads SGHVS; CDR2 reads FNYEAQ. V was clipped by 4 bases and J by 2 bases, with 13 bases between them. This CDR3 is 15 amino acids long. CDR3 bases: TGTGCCAGCAGCTCGTCCGGGGGCCCCACAGATACGCAGTATTTT. This codes for CASSSSGGPTDTQYF. Supplemented by reference TRBV7-6 and TRBJ2-3, the full variable domain reads GAGVSQSPRYKVTKRGQDVALRCDPISGHVSLYWYRQALGQGPEFLTYFNYEAQQDKSGLPNDRFSAERPEGSISTLTIQRTEQRDSAMYRCASSSSGGPTDTQYFGPGTRLTVL.

This clone was detected once. The chain carries TRBV7-6 and TRBJ2-1, with D perhaps TRBD2 (7 bases). The CDR3 totals 15 residues. In germline, CDR1 is SGHVS, CDR2 FNYEAQ. Trimming took off 1 base at V and 6 bases at J, with 13 bases between the two ends. The CDR3 sequence: CASSLEGGARNEQFF. The CDR3 DNA reads TGTGCCAGCAGCTTAGAGGGGGGGGCACGCAATGAGCAGTTCTTC.

This chain joins TRBV24-1 and TRBJ2-2; 11 bases line up with TRBD1. The V gene's germline CDR1 is KGHDR and CDR2 SFDVKD. V was clipped by 4 bases and J by 6 bases; unmatched bases: 9. The CDR3 spans 17 residues. CDR3 in amino acids: CATSDWTGGGLPGELFF. CDR3 DNA sequence: TGTGCCACCAGTGACTGGACAGGGGGCGGTCTGCCCGGGGAGCTGTTTTTT.

In DNA, the CDR3 is TGCAGCGCCGGGACAGGTTACTACGAGCAGTACTTC. Its translation: CSAGTGYYEQYF. The V call is TRBV29-1, the J call TRBJ2-7; 8 bases align to TRBD1. This CDR3 contains 12 residues. The V segment lost 7 bases and the J segment 3 bases; nucleotides outside the gene matches: 5. Germline V gene sequence: CDR1 SQVTM, CDR2 ANQGSEA.

This clone was recorded only once. The chain combines TRBV3-1 (or the pseudogene TRBV3-2) with TRBJ2-1, with D tentatively TRBD1 or TRBD2 (5 bases each). The V gene lost 1 base and the J gene lost 4 bases, with 11 bases spanning the gap. The CDR3 totals 15 residues. Germline CDR1 is LGHDT and CDR2 is YNNKEL (reference sequence). The CDR3 sequence is CASSQVGRRYNEQFF. The CDR3 bases are TGTGCCAGCAGCCAAGTGGGACGGCGATACAATGAGCAGTTCTTC.

The V and J genes are TRBV28 and TRBJ1-2, with 8 bases fitting TRBD1. J was trimmed by 8 bases and V by 2 bases; bases with no gene match: 4. This CDR3 has 13 amino acids. CDR1 and CDR2 (germline): MDHEN, SYDVKM. The DNA of the CDR3 is TGTGCCAGCAGTTTAGGGACAGGCGGCGGCTACACCTTC. Protein: CASSLGTGGGYTF.

The chain links TRBV2 to TRBJ1-3; D is uncertain. Looked up from germline, CDR1 is SNHLY and CDR2 is FYNNEI. This CDR3 has 16 residues. V was shortened by 7 bases and J by 0 bases, with 16 bases between the two germline ends. The DNA for the CDR3 is TGTGCCAGCACCCTAATGGGCCTCCCCTCTGGAAACACCATATATTTT. Translating it yields CASTLMGLPSGNTIYF.

V usage is TRBV2 and J usage is TRBJ2-2; perhaps TRBD2 as D (5 bases). This CDR3 contains 14 residues. The germline CDR1 and CDR2 sequences are SNHLY and FYNNEI. V gave up 5 bases and J gave up 3 bases, with 10 bases separating them. CDR3 residues: CASSQDFHTGELFF. CDR3 in DNA: TGTGCCAGCAGTCAGGACTTCCACACCGGGGAGCTGTTTTTT.

The chain has TRBV6-1 and TRBJ2-5; unclear D gene. The CDR3 sequence is 13 residues long. V dropped 2 bases and J dropped 5 bases, with 9 bases sitting between them. Germline values: CDR1 MNHNS, CDR2 SASEGT. CDR3 DNA sequence: TGTGCCAGCAGTGAACTCCGCTGGGAGACCCAGTACTTC. This gives the protein CASSELRWETQYF.